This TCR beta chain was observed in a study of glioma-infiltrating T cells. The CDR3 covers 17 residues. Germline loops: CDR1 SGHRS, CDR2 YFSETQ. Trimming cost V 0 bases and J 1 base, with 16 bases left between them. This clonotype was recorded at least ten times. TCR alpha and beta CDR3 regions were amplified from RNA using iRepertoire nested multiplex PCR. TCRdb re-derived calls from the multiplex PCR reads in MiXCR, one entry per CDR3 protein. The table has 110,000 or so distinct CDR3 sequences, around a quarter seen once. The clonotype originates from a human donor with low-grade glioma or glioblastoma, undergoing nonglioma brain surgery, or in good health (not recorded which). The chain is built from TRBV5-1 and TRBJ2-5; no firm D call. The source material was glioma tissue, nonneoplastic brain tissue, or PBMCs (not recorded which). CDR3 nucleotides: TGCGCCAGCAGCTTGGGTGGCGTCCGATCCCGCCAAGAGACCCAGTACTTC. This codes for CASSLGGVRSRQETQYF. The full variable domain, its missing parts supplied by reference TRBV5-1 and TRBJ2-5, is KAGVTQTPRYLIKTRGQQVTLSCSPISGHRSVSWYQQTPGQGLQFLFEYFSETQRNKGNFPGRFSGRQFSNSRSEMNVSTLELGDSALYLCASSLGGVRSRQETQYFGPGTRLLVL.